A single TCR beta chain is shown here with its context. Its antigen has not been determined. Base quality data are lacking; no much larger clone is found one base away. Receptor amplification or capture employed the immunoSEQ multiplex PCR assay. What TCRdb holds here is the immuneACCESS table cut down to in-frame rearrangements. Part of the clones is not present; checked against another copy, under half of the missing clones reflect an unresolved V gene, and the others are unexplained. Across this sample there are tens of thousands of clones, with approximately 88% seen only once. The leading ten clones occupy about 38% of the sample. The sample is drawn from a study of control samples from healthy donors and cancer patients (dated by TCRdb to between 2020 and 2021). V was cut back by 1 base and J by 1 base, leaving a gap of 17 bases between them. The CDR3 sequence holds 18 residues, the cysteine and phenylalanine included. The only DNA kept is the CDR3, 54 bases in frame from the first base. Looking up the germline V gene yields CDR1 SGHRS and CDR2 YFSETQ.

The chain joins TRBV5-1 to TRBJ2-2; the D segment could be TRBD1, given 5 matching bases. The TCR sequence derives from a man aged 65-85 years with lung cancer. Material for sequencing was PBMCs. DNA sequence: TGCGCCAGCAGCTTGAGGTCAGGGCTTAGACTGAACACCGGGGAGCTGTTTTTT. This codes for CASSLRSGLRLNTGELFF. With the portions outside the CDR3 filled from the reference TRBV5-1 and TRBJ2-2 genes, the complete variable region becomes KAGVTQTPRYLIKTRGQQVTLSCSPISGHRSVSWYQQTPGQGLQFLFEYFSETQRNKGNFPGRFSGRQFSNSRSEMNVSTLELGDSALYLCASSLRSGLRLNTGELFFGEGSRLTVL.